This entry features one T cell receptor (beta chain) sequence. Germline V gene data show CDR1 as SQVTM and CDR2 as ANQGSEA. V was shortened by 7 bases and J by 5 bases, with 15 bases between the two germline ends. The CDR3 spans 13 residues. This specimen comes from a study of blood T cell repertoires in COVID-19. The assay was immunoSEQ multiplex PCR, and TCRdb's table has in-frame clones only and misses some. The sample lists around 330,000 clones, 90% seen once, with 2.6% in the top ten. The chain links TRBV29-1 to TRBJ2-1; perhaps TRBD1 as D (5 bases). The sequencing sample was made of PBMCs or T cells enriched from blood (not recorded which). The receptor was isolated from a man in his 60s who had recovered from COVID-19. The CDR3 loop reads CSAGQGRNNEQFF. The DNA of the CDR3 is TGCAGCGCTGGACAAGGCCGTAACAATGAGCAGTTCTTC.